This T cell receptor beta chain was observed in a study of cytomegalovirus exposure and HLA in healthy donors (dated by TCRdb to about 2017). For the study in its entirety: According to an earlier analysis of 587 of the donors, some 180 million T cells yielded roughly 100 million unique TCR beta sequences and about 280 Gb of sequence data. An early release covering about 600 HLA-typed donors comprised around 300 gigabases of sequencing data and around 86 million unique TCR sequences. Of the roughly 400 genotyped donors, about 80% fell in the genetic ancestry cluster associated with self-reported Caucasian donors. The study aimed to test whether signatures of past pathogen exposure could be identified by cataloging public T cell receptors. The T cell repertoires of 666 subjects were profiled by immunosequencing and related to cytomegalovirus serostatus. Besides the first cohort of roughly 640 subjects, a separate validation cohort made up of 95 to 150 different subjects was used. To predict cytomegalovirus infection status, the study brought together high-throughput TCR immunosequencing, statistical association of individual TCRs with disease status, and machine learning. In a later analysis, previously published TCR beta repertoires from 550 to 700 donors were re-analyzed and high-resolution HLA genotyping was added so that TCR occurrence patterns could be studied. Rather than drawing on any new phenotypic data, the later analysis identified candidate immune exposures from TCR beta sequences and the way those sequences occurred across donors. To decide whether each TCR beta V gene segment behaved as functional or pseudogenic, an earlier analysis of fewer than 750 of the donors relied on high-throughput TCR beta sequencing. Donor age, sex, ethnicity and CMV serostatus were collected together with the repertoire data. A later genetic analysis used genome-wide SNP genotypes for about 65% of the roughly 670 donors, treating that subset as a discovery cohort. Every discovery cohort repertoire had been produced on one sequencing platform. HLA typing covered class I and class II loci at four-digit resolution. The number of typed donors differed by locus: about 620-640 for A, B, C, DRB1 and DQB1; 522 for DQA1; 606 for DPA1; and 400 to 480 for DPB1. A handful of DR-DQ haplotypes were treated as single units for association and clustering because of strong linkage in the cohort. Among 300 to 500 genotyped donors of the cohort, an average of about 240,000 unique TCR beta nucleotide sequences was sequenced per donor, of which about 18% were non-productive. Overall study outcomes, separate from this receptor: Most CMV-associated TCR beta chains appeared to be HLA-restricted in a later analysis, and the HLA associations seemed to be driven largely by CMV exposure. A later analysis found that TCR association rates varied across HLA loci, with DRB1 alleles showing the most associated TCRs and HLA-C alleles the fewest. In both the original and validation cohorts, the classifier was reported to diagnose cytomegalovirus status with high specificity and sensitivity. Because counts were too low, seventeen rarely observed V segments, including chromosome 9 orphons, were left out of the earlier analysis of 500 to 750 of the donors. A further reported finding was that TCR beta sequences accurately predicted the HLA-A and HLA-B alleles for most subjects in the first cohort. It was suggested by the authors that the approach could potentially be generalized to other disease states and immunological phenotypes. In a later analysis, HLA-associated TCR beta chains were found to be more clonally expanded and to have lower generation probabilities than equally common non-associated chains. HLA typing was unavailable for some donors at each locus, so association tests used only the typed subset. The 87-base-pair reads could not distinguish some IMGT-functional V segments, including TRBV6-2 and TRBV6-3, so those segments were excluded. Sequencing depth was assumed to be roughly uniform across donors in the presence/absence analyses, though that assumption may not hold. The only immune exposure information available for the cohort was CMV serostatus. When HLA alleles, especially DR and DQ, strongly co-occurred, TCR associations were difficult to assign to individual alleles. Specific HLA alleles were associated with 15,000 to 20,000 TCR beta sequences at a false discovery rate of 0.05 in a later analysis. According to a later analysis, parvovirus B19, influenza, CMV and Epstein-Barr virus appeared linked to several top co-occurrence clusters. A total of some 180 TCR beta chains were listed by the study as associated with cytomegalovirus. Most TCR sequences were seen in very few donors, while some public TCRs were found in many individuals. In this cohort, only TCR beta chains were sequenced, and detectable features were limited by the absence of alpha or paired-chain data. An earlier analysis of several hundred of the donors showed that most TCR beta V segments appeared in productive rearrangements either about 87% or about 30% of the time, which broadly matched IMGT annotations. A later genetic analysis reported fewer N-insertions in productive TCRs among donors in an Asian-associated ancestry cluster than the roughly 670-donor mean. An association between a missense DCLRE1C variant and V-gene and J-gene trimming of TCR beta chains was found in a later genetic analysis and replicated in an independent cohort. Three of the identified cytomegalovirus-associated TCR beta chains were confirmed in vitro to be specific for cytomegalovirus antigens. Linkage disequilibrium might explain the correlated functional status among segregating V segments, but an unknown experimental factor could not be excluded. A cluster of highly shared sequence variants was judged likely to represent a technical artifact of the sequencing pipeline.

The cohort consisted of 650 to 700 healthy bone marrow donors. At the time of sampling, every cohort member was nominally healthy, though immune exposures that went unrecorded were likely present. The donor tested CMV seropositive and was one of the 289 seropositive cohort members. Each donor provided a peripheral blood sample, and peripheral blood mononuclear cells were used for TCR beta sequencing. Genomic DNA was extracted from the blood cell samples with the Qiagen DNeasy Blood Extraction Kit. The library was produced with the immunoSEQ multiplex PCR assay. The multiplex PCR relied on a mix of 60 forward primers for TCR Vbeta segments and 13 reverse primers for TCR Jbeta segments. Amplification of the CDR3 region of rearranged TCR beta genes was performed with a multiplex PCR assay on genomic DNA. The Illumina HiSeq System was used to sequence the amplified TCR beta libraries as 87-base-pair reads. The original methods were these. A later analysis counted about 82 million unique TCR beta chains across the 650 to 800 repertoires, and 10 million to 11 million of these chains were shared by at least two donors. Raw reads were error-corrected and collapsed into unique sequences by a nearest-neighbor algorithm in which closely related sequences were merged to remove PCR and sequencing errors. V, D and J gene segments were assigned by aligning CDR3 sequences to IMGT reference sequences. For a sequence to be retained, a match of at least six nucleotides to both a V gene segment and a J gene segment was required. Rearrangements were called productive when the CDR3 lacked stop codons and stayed in frame with V and J; all others were non-productive. CDR3 was defined according to IMGT convention as the region running from the second conserved V-encoded cysteine to the conserved J-encoded phenylalanine. The earlier analysis of a few hundred of the donors excluded sequences that lacked an unambiguous match to a single V gene segment. In an earlier analysis of 587 of the donors, a V segment was called functional when productive rearrangements were above 56.7%, and segregating when the standard deviation between donors exceeded 5%. To diagnose cytomegalovirus status from the catalog of TCR beta chain sequences, a statistical classification framework was built. In a later analysis, TCR nucleotide sequences were compared against IMGT/GENE-DB human TR gene sequences so that V and J genes could be assigned. The TCRdist pipeline was used in a later analysis to assign CDR3 sequences and most-parsimonious VDJ recombination scenarios. In a later analysis, each TCR beta chain was defined by its CDR3 amino acid sequence together with its V-gene family, and reads without a unique V-gene family were excluded. In a later analysis, 550 to 650 highly shared, low-generation-probability nucleotide sequences were removed to address suspected cross-contamination and a sequencing artifact. A later analysis calculated a clonal expansion index for each public chain from normalized within-repertoire ranks of inferred template counts. A later analysis computed generation probabilities with a VDJ recombination model fitted to out-of-frame rearrangements, and checked the results against IGoR. In a later analysis, TCR-TCR, TCR-HLA and TCR-CMV co-occurrence was scored with hypergeometric tests, and a repertoire-size bias correction was applied to TCR pairs. False discovery rates were estimated in a later analysis by permuting HLA or CMV assignments 20 times. In a later analysis, co-occurring TCRs were grouped using DBSCAN, and TCRdist sequence similarity was added for clustering within HLA-allele-positive subsets. For co-occurrence clustering, repertoires with fewer than 30,000 or more than 120,000 public chains were excluded, along with roughly 5 repertoires with anomalous nucleotide sharing. Here the immuneACCESS table is served through TCRdb, limited to in-frame sequences with V and J called. Missing clones are a known gap in these copies; in checked studies unresolved V genes cover under half, and the rest lacks a known reason. V, J and clone size are those of that table, while D and trimming were read from the DNA. The sample table shows around 150,000 clones, and over 75% are seen once. The leading ten clones occupy approximately 0.89% of the sample.

From the cysteine through the phenylalanine, the CDR3 covers 15 amino acids. Just CDR3 DNA is preserved here, 45 bases in frame from base 1. Trimming costs V 5 bases and J 4 bases, and their ends lie 15 bases apart. CDR1 WSHSY and CDR2 SAAADI are derived from the germline V gene. A note on this clone: The antigen it recognizes is unknown. No quality values exist for individual bases; no much larger clone is one base distant.

This chain is built from TRBV10-2 and TRBJ1-5; the D segment cannot be called with confidence. The TCR was taken from a woman between 45 and 60 years old in good health and CMV-seropositive. Source material: PBMCs. The CDR3 protein sequence reads: CASSQAAGWNQPQHF. The nucleotides are TGCGCCAGCAGTCAAGCGGCAGGATGGAATCAGCCCCAGCATTTT.